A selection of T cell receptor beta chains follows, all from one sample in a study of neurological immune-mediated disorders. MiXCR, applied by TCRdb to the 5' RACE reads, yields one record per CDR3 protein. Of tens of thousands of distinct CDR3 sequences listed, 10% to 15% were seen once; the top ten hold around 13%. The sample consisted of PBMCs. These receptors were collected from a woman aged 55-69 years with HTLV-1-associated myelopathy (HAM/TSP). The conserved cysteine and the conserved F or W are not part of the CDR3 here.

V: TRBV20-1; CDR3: SAGQVTNEKLF
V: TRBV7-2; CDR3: ASSLGRTSGNTIY
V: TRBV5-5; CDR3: ASSLGLEGGYEQY
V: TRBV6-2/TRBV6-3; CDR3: ASRPRDRSYEQY
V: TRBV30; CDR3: AWSGGAGETQY
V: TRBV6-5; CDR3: ASSSTFGEQY
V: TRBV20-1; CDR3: SARVAGGPTAYNEQF
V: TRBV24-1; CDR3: ATSEGALGGYT
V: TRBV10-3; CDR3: AISQTGWEQY
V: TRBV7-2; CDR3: ASSRGGAGRYNEQF
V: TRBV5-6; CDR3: ASSLELEQY
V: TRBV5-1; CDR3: ASSSGQGNTEELF
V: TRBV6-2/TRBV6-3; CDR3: ASAAGGLISGNTIY
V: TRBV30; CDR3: AWSRSGGSSYNEQF
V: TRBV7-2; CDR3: ASSFGQTEAF
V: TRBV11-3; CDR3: ASSGRLAGAWEQF
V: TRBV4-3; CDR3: ASSQDASTDTQY
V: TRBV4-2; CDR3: ASSTLGASGSLKAKNIQY
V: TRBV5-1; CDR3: ASSPAAARNGYT
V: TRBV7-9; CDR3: ASSTKGGEVGGYT
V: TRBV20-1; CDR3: SADGNGLAGGRDTQY
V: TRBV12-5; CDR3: ASGLGDRANDEQY
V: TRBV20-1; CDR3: SASKASGGASSYEQY
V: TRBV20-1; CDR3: SARRTVRNTEAF
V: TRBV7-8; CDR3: ASSLRGQGASYEQY
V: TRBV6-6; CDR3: ASSYSRAGEGYGYT
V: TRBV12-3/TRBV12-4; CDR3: ASRRQPSGANVLT
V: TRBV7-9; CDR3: ASSFGGTGELF
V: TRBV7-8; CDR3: ASSVAPGQGTYEQY
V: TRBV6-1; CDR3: ASSDGASGNEQF
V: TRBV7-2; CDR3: ASSLKGSYGYT
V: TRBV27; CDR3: ASSSSTTWSPLH
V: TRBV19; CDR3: ASSIGRRTLNYGYT
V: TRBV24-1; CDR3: ATSDISSDTQY
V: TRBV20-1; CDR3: SAASGAYNEQF
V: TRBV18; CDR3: ASSPTADNEQF
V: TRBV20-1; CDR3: SARGIGGNTEAF
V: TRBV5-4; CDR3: ASSLEPDTQY
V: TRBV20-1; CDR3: SARDSGRYEQY
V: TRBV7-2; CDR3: ASSRSSPGELF
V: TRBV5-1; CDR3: ASNGGQRDSPLH
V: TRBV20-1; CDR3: SAKGTYEQY
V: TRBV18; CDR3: ASSPPYGNTEAF
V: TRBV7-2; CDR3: ASSQTSGGYNNEQF
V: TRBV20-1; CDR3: SVLAWKAGEQF
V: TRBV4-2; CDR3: ASQGDRSSYEQY
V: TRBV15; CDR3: ATSRDGYGYT
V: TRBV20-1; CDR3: SARDPGQGRNEELF